This is a list of T cell receptor beta chains from one sample in a study of response to subunit inactivated influenza vaccine. From the RT-PCR reads, TCRdb called clonotypes with MiXCR, one entry per CDR3 protein. The sample holds about 800,000 distinct CDR3 sequences, roughly 20% seen once. The sample was PBMCs from blood, taken roughly 5 days after vaccination. The receptors shown here come from a man between 45 and 60 years old who received an inactivated influenza vaccine. The CDR3 runs from the conserved cysteine through the conserved F or W. D genes are given only for firm matches. Clone size is shown for a subset of rows, as once, few, many or a class of expanded clone.

d_call clone_size j_call v_call cdr3_nt cdr3_aa
TRBD1 few TRBJ2-5 TRBV5-1 TGTGCCAGCAGTTTCACAGGGGGCCAAGAGACCCAGTACTTC CASSFTGGQETQYF
TRBD2 . TRBJ2-7 TRBV20-1 TGCAGTGCTAGTAGACTAGCGAGACCCTACGAGCAGTACTTC CSASRLARPYEQYF
. few TRBJ2-5 TRBV5-5 TGTGCCAGCAGTTATCGTCCCACACCGGGCGGGGAGACCCAGTACTTC CASSYRPTPGGETQYF
TRBD1 few TRBJ1-2 TRBV28 TGTGCCAGCAGTGTGGGCGGGACAGACCCAACTAACTATGGCTACACCTTC CASSVGGTDPTNYGYTF
. . TRBJ2-7 TRBV21-1 TGTGCCAGCAGCAAAGGCCTAGCGGGAGAAAACGAGCAGTACTTC CASSKGLAGENEQYF
TRBD1 few TRBJ1-1 TRBV6-5 TGTGCCAGCAGTTACGGACAGGGCCGCACTGAAGCTTTCTTT CASSYGQGRTEAFF
. few TRBJ2-2 TRBV6-5 TGTGCCAGCAGACTACCCGAAGGGGAGCTGTTTTTT CASRLPEGELFF
TRBD2 . TRBJ2-3 TRBV12-3/TRBV12-4 TGTGCCAGCAGTTTTGATGGCGGGAGCGTCTCAGATACGCAGTATTTT CASSFDGGSVSDTQYF
. few TRBJ1-2 TRBV6-6 TGTGCCAGCAGGGTGGGAGAGTATGGCTACACCTTC CASRVGEYGYTF
. . TRBJ2-7 TRBV6-1 TGTGCCAGCAGTGAAAGTTGGGGGAGAGACGGCGAGCAGTACTTC CASSESWGRDGEQYF
TRBD1 few TRBJ1-2 TRBV10-3 TGTGCCATCAGTGGGACAGGGGGCTTCAGCTACACCTTC CAISGTGGFSYTF
. . TRBJ1-1 TRBV6-2/TRBV6-3 TGTGCCAGCAGTTGGCAGGGGTTGTCTGAAGCTTTCTTT CASSWQGLSEAFF
. . TRBJ1-1 TRBV29-1 TGCAGCGTTGATCCGGGGTGGCTCACTGAAGCTTTCTTT CSVDPGWLTEAFF
TRBD1 few TRBJ2-5 TRBV25-1 TGTGCCAGCAGTGAGAGGACAGGCCGACCCATAGAGACCCAGTACTTC CASSERTGRPIETQYF
. few TRBJ1-6 TRBV20-1 TGCAGTGCTAGAGTGCAGTATAATTCACCCCTCCACTTT CSARVQYNSPLHF
. many TRBJ2-5 TRBV20-1 TGCAGTCCGACCCAGGACGGCCAAGAGACCCAGTACTTC CSPTQDGQETQYF
TRBD2 . TRBJ2-5 TRBV29-1 TGCAGCGTTGAGCTAGCGGGGTACGAGACCCAGTACTTC CSVELAGYETQYF
. few TRBJ1-2 TRBV3-1 TGTGCCAGCAGCCAAGACAGGCGAGATGGCTACACCTTC CASSQDRRDGYTF
. . TRBJ2-2 TRBV12-3/TRBV12-4 TGTGCCAGCAGTCCGACGCCGGGACGGCTGTTTTTT CASSPTPGRLFF
TRBD1 . TRBJ1-5 TRBV7-2 TGTGCCAGCAGCTTAGCGGGGACAGGGAACAATCAGCCCCAGCATTTT CASSLAGTGNNQPQHF
TRBD2 . TRBJ2-3 TRBV29-1 TGCAGCGTTGGGGCTAGCGGGGGGGCAGATACGCAGTATTTT CSVGASGGADTQYF
. . TRBJ1-1 TRBV30 TGTGCCTGGAGTGCCGCCACCGGGACGGATGCTTTCTTT CAWSAATGTDAFF
. . TRBJ2-5 TRBV5-4 TGTGCGCACGGGCTCAGTGGAGGGCAAGAGACCCAGTACTTC CAHGLSGGQETQYF
. few TRBJ2-1 TRBV4-3 TGCGCCAGCAGCAAGGGACCCATCTCCTACAATGAGCAGTTCTTC CASSKGPISYNEQFF
TRBD2 few TRBJ2-5 TRBV7-2 TGTGCCAGCAGCTTAGCGGAGACTAGCGGGGGTGCAGAGACCCAGTACTTC CASSLAETSGGAETQYF
TRBD2 few TRBJ2-7 TRBV30 TGTGCCTGGAGTCGAGGCCTAGCGGGGAACGAGCAGTACTTC CAWSRGLAGNEQYF
. . TRBJ2-2 TRBV20-1 TGCAGTGCTACAAAGCGAGACACCGGGGAGCTGTTTTTT CSATKRDTGELFF
. few TRBJ1-6 TRBV12-3/TRBV12-4 TGTGCCTGTACTGAACAGGCACATTCACCCCTCCACTTT CACTEQAHSPLHF
TRBD1 few TRBJ2-4 TRBV5-1 TGCGCCAGCAGCTTTGGACCGGGACAGGGGGCCAAAAACATTCAGTACTTC CASSFGPGQGAKNIQYF
TRBD1 few TRBJ1-1 TRBV6-5 TGTGCCAGCAGTTATACCCCCCCCGGGACAGGGAACAGTGAAGCTTTCTTT CASSYTPPGTGNSEAFF
. many TRBJ2-1 TRBV12-3/TRBV12-4 TGTGCCAGCAGTTCCCCCGGGACCGTCAATGAGCAGTTCTTC CASSSPGTVNEQFF
. . TRBJ2-1 TRBV6-1 TGTGCCAGCATCGGCGGCAGGAGCTCCTACAATGAGCAGTTCTTC CASIGGRSSYNEQFF
TRBD2 . TRBJ2-1 TRBV6-5 TGTGCCAGCAGTTACACTAGCGGGAGCTCCTACAATGAGCAGTTCTTC CASSYTSGSSYNEQFF
. few TRBJ1-1 TRBV10-3 TGTGCCATCAGAGCCGGGACGGCGAACACTGAAGCTTTCTTT CAIRAGTANTEAFF
. . TRBJ2-1 TRBV7-9 TGTGCCAGCAGCAAGGGGGGCAACAATGAGCAGTTCTTC CASSKGGNNEQFF
TRBD1 . TRBJ2-2 TRBV10-2 TGCGCCAGCCCCGAGACAGGGGATACCGGGGAGCTGTTTTTT CASPETGDTGELFF
. . TRBJ2-7 TRBV5-6 TGTGCCAGCAGCCGACAGAACTCCTACGAGCAGTACTTC CASSRQNSYEQYF
. . TRBJ1-1 TRBV9 TGTGCCAGCAGCGTATATCCTTGGACTGAAGCTTTCTTT CASSVYPWTEAFF
. many TRBJ1-1 TRBV27 TGTGCCAGCAGTTTGGGCGGGGACACTGAAGCTTTCTTT CASSLGGDTEAFF
. . TRBJ1-4 TRBV5-1 TGCGCCAGCAGCCCCGACGGGGGAGTAGGAGAAAAACTGTTTTTT CASSPDGGVGEKLFF
. many TRBJ1-2 TRBV6-2/TRBV6-3 TGTGCCAGCAGTTACCTGGACACGAACTATGGCTACACCTTC CASSYLDTNYGYTF
TRBD1 few TRBJ1-5 TRBV29-1 TGCAGCGTACAACAGGGGGTTGATCAGCCCCAGCATTTT CSVQQGVDQPQHF
TRBD1 few TRBJ1-3 TRBV7-2 TGTGCCAGCGGAGAGGGGACAGGGGGAAACACCATATATTTT CASGEGTGGNTIYF
TRBD1 once TRBJ2-7 TRBV2 TGTGCCAGCAGTGAACAGGGACAGGGGTTCGAGCAGTACTTC CASSEQGQGFEQYF
TRBD1 . TRBJ2-1 TRBV5-5 TGTGCCAGCAGCTTGCGGACAGGGGAGTACAATGAGCAGTTCTTC CASSLRTGEYNEQFF
. few TRBJ2-4 TRBV30 TGTGCCTGGAGTCGGGCGGGAATCATGCTGGCCAAAAACATTCAGTACTTC CAWSRAGIMLAKNIQYF
. . TRBJ2-6 TRBV6-2/TRBV6-3 TGTGCCAGCAGTCTCTCCTGGGCCAACGTCCTGACTTTC CASSLSWANVLTF
. few TRBJ2-7 TRBV7-8 TGTGCCAGCAGCTTAGCCTCAGGGGTGGTGGACGAGCAGTACTTC CASSLASGVVDEQYF